This T cell receptor beta chain is drawn from a study of technical replicates of blood from a handful of donors. Germline V gives CDR1 GTSNPN, CDR2 SVGIG (reference sequence). J lost 6 bases, V lost 4 bases, and 19 bases had no gene match. The CDR3 is 18 amino acids. Clones were read by immunoSEQ multiplex PCR, and TCRdb kept only the in-frame ones, dropping some. Of around 67,000 clones listed, roughly 92% are singletons. The clonotype originates from a human donor in good health. This chain uses TRBV30 with TRBJ2-2; TRBD2 matches at 8 bases. Sequencing input: T cells isolated from PBMCs. CDR3 amino acids: CAWTSITEGLVISGELFF. The CDR3 bases are TGTGCCTGGACTTCTATCACTGAGGGACTAGTAATATCCGGGGAGCTGTTTTTT.